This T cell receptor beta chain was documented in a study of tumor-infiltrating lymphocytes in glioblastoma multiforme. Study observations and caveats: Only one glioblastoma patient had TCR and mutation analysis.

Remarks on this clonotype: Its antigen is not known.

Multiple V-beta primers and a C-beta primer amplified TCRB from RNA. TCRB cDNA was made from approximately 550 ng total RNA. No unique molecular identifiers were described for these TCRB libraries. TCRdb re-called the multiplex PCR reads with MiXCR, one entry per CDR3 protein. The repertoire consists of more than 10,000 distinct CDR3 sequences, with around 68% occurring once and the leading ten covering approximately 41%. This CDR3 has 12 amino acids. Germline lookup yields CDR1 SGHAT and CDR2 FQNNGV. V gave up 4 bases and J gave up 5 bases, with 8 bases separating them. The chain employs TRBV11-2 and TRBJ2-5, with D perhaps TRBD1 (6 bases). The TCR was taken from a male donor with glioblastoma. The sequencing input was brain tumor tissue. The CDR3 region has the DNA TGTGCCAGCAGCTCCACAGGGGAGACCCAGTACTTC. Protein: CASSSTGETQYF.